This T cell receptor beta chain is drawn from a study of T cells expressing NK-cell markers (dated by TCRdb to the early 2020s). Describing the broader study: TCR beta-chain repertoires were profiled in sorted CD3+CD56+NKG2C+, CD3+CD56+NKG2C- and CD3+CD56-NKG2C+ T-cell subsets from eight donors. Randomly selected healthy volunteers, three men and five women, were used as the eight sequenced donors. The libraries were sequenced on Illumina HiSeq 2000/2500, MiSeq or NextSeq, producing 2 x 150 bp reads. Of the eight sequenced donors, seven were found to be HCMV-seropositive and one was found to be HCMV-seronegative.

For this clonotype: Its target antigen remains unknown.

The CDR3 goes from the cysteine to the phenylalanine over 14 residues. Only the protein sequence is given. From a lookup of the germline V gene, CDR1 and CDR2 are MNHNS and SASEGT. Sequenced on an Illumina HiSeq 2000. The TCR beta cDNA libraries were made using 5'RACE template switching, a step that added both a universal primer site and unique molecular identifiers. cDNA synthesis was primed from the TCR beta constant segment, followed by two successive PCR amplification steps. In the paper's pipeline: MIGEC was used to demultiplex reads and group the reads by UMI, and MiTCR was used to assemble and quantify clonotypes. To exclude erroneous sequences, only TCR cDNA sequences supported by at least two reads were retained. The tcR package was used for downstream repertoire analysis, and clonotypes were matched across fractions by CDR3 nucleotide sequence plus V segment. VDJmatch was used to annotate antigen specificity against VDJdb, with one amino acid substitution in CDR3 permitted. After TCRdb reprocessed the reads, each CDR3 protein sequence was kept as one row, without DNA. TCRdb, not the authors, supplied the V and J calls. This sample's listing comprises about 260,000 distinct CDR3 sequences. Roughly 0.4% of the sample is taken by the ten largest.

HCMV serostatus was determined by detecting HCMV-specific IgG in serum with a commercial ELISA kit. Ficoll density gradient centrifugation was used to isolate peripheral blood mononuclear cells from blood. General findings and caveats noted by the study authors: It remained unclear whether the expanded NKG2C-expressing T cell clones were specific for HCMV antigens. Those dominant clonotypes were again the most abundant among CD3+CD56-NKG2C+ cells in a handful of donors, at about 28.3-65%. For several donors, the dominant CD3+CD56+NKG2C+ clonotypes were among the top 10 CD8+ clonotypes and accounted for roughly 1.0-7.5% of CD8+ T cells.

Sequenced input: blood T cells: a sorted CD56 or NKG2C T cell subset, CD4+ or CD8+ T cells, or bulk PBMC T cells (not recorded which). This chain is built from TRBV6-1 and TRBJ1-1. The source of this sequence is a man aged 18 to 30 in good health. Donor details come from another sample of the same person, matched by shared clones. The CDR3 loop reads CASLAGGTNTEAFF.